This TCR beta chain was captured by sequencing in a study of monozygotic twins with inflammatory bowel disease. After re-calling the 5' RACE reads, TCRdb lists one entry per CDR3 protein, DNA absent. The sample data list approximately 390,000 distinct CDR3 sequences. This CDR3 contains 15 residues. From germline, CDR1 is SNHLY and CDR2 FYNNEI. Sequencing used blood. This chain connects TRBV2 to TRBJ2-3. This receptor was identified in a human donor with ulcerative colitis or Crohn's disease, or a healthy co-twin of an affected twin (not recorded which). The CDR3 sequence: CASSMDLGNTDTQYF. Based on the CDR3 plus reference TRBV2 and TRBJ2-3, the full variable domain is EPEVTQTPSHQVTQMGQEVILRCVPISNHLYFYWYRQILGQKVEFLVSFYNNEISEKSEIFDDQFSVERPDGSNFTLKIRSTKLEDSAMYFCASSMDLGNTDTQYFGPGTRLTVL.